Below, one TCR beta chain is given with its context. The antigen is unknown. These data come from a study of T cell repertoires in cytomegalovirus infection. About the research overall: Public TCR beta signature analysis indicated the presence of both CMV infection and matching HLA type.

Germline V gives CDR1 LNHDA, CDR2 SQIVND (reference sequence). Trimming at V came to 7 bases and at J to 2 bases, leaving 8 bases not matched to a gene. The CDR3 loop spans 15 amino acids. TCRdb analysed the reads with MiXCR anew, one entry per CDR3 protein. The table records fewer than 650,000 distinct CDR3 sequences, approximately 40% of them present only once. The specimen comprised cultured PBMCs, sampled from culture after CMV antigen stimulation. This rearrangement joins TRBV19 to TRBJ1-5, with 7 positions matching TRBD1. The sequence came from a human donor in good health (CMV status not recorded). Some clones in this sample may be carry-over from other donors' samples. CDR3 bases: TGTGCCAGTACCACGACAGGGTACGGCAATCAGCCCCAGCATTTT. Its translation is CASTTTGYGNQPQHF.